This T cell receptor (beta chain) is drawn from a study of cytomegalovirus exposure and HLA in healthy donors. CDR1 SGHRS and CDR2 YFSETQ come from the germline V gene. The CDR3 has 12 residues. On this clone: An end of the junction differs from the germline gene, which may be a read error.

Both 60 Vbeta primers and 13 Jbeta primers went into the PCR. Using immunoSEQ multiplex PCR, the repertoire was profiled, and TCRdb retains in-frame clones only, with some absent. The table has approximately 140,000 clones, about two thirds seen once. The chain couples TRBV5-1 to TRBJ1-2; D ambiguous. The sample was PBMCs. The sequence was obtained from a woman aged 60-75 years in good health and CMV-seropositive. CDR3 protein: CASSLTDHGYAF. The CDR3 DNA reads TGCGCCAGCAGCTTAACAGACCATGGCTACGCCTTC.